This TCR beta chain was sequenced during a study of CD8+ T cells in alopecia areata (dated by TCRdb to 2016 to 2019). Describing the broader study: The treated patients took part in an open-label pilot trial in which moderate-to-severe alopecia areata was treated with oral tofacitinib at 5 to 10 mg twice daily. Tofacitinib was administered for 6 to 18 months, and 6 months of follow-up off drug were then conducted to assess delayed response and recurrence. To study T cell clonal expansion in alopecia areata, the researchers applied high-throughput TCRbeta sequencing to both the C3H/HeJ mouse model and human patients. Scalp tissue and sorted CD4+ and CD8+ peripheral blood T cells from patchy and totalis/universalis alopecia areata patients and from healthy controls were covered by human TCRbeta sequencing. Patients on tofacitinib were biopsied at baseline and after 4 and 24 weeks of treatment, and several of the patients also had a later scalp biopsy. Scalp clonality was compared among normal scalp (n=4), patchy alopecia areata scalp (n=8), and alopecia totalis/universalis scalp (n=8). RNA was obtained with the PAXgene miRNA kit for fixed scalp, the miRNeasy kit for PBMCs, and the RNeasy kit for mouse skin. immunoSEQ multiplex PCR using 35 Vbeta forward primers and 13 Jbeta reverse primers was used to amplify TCRbeta CDR3 regions. General study outcomes and caveats: Lesional scalp, especially in alopecia totalis/universalis, showed higher clonality and more expanded CD8+ clones than normal scalp, suggesting antigenic drive. Shared TCR sequences between patients were less evident than in mice, which may be partly attributable to HLA diversity in the patient population. Unlike mouse skin, where gammadelta T cells dominate, normal human skin contains resident alphabeta T cells that get sequenced too, which complicates analysis of the scalp TCR repertoire.

As to this clone: No cognate antigen has been identified for it. It has no much larger one-base neighbor in the sample; base qualities were not kept.

Library construction relied on the immunoSEQ multiplex PCR assay. To provide template for TCR sequencing, every sample had RNA extracted and reverse transcribed into cDNA. SuperScript III was used for first-strand cDNA synthesis, primed with a 2:1 mix of oligo-dT and random hexamers. A synthetic immune receptor repertoire was used to assess amplification bias, and residual bias was removed computationally. In the authors' own workflow: Raw reads were preprocessed for error removal, and CDR3 was defined according to IMGT conventions as running from the conserved cysteine to phenylalanine. Clonality was computed as 1 minus the Shannon entropy, with the entropy normalized by log2 of the number of productive unique TCRs. CD4 or CD8 identity of scalp clones was inferred by cross-referencing scalp TCRbeta sequences with sorted blood CD4 and CD8 repertoires. TCRdb re-hosts the immuneACCESS table, in-frame sequences only. Its copies lack some clones; in the studies checked, an unresolved V gene accounts for under half of them, and the cause for the rest is not known. V and J calls and clone size are copied from that table; D and trimming were computed from the DNA. For this sample there are 90,000 to 150,000 clones; around two fifths appear just once. The ten largest clones add up to about 3.1% of the sample.

The CDR3 spans 16 residues, from the cysteine through the phenylalanine. Here the CDR3 DNA is all that survives: 48 bases in frame from base 1. At the junction V is shortened by 2 bases and J by 3 bases, with 15 bases in between. In the germline V gene, CDR1 corresponds to LGHNA and CDR2 to YSLEER. Lesional scalp punch biopsies and peripheral blood were obtained from alopecia areata patients. PBMCs were isolated by density centrifugation and stained for CD3, CD4 and CD8, after which CD4+ and CD8+ T cells were sorted on a FACSAria. The sequence links TRBV4-3 to TRBJ2-3, with the D segment identity uncertain. Sample: CD4+ T cells sorted from blood. The receptor was derived from a human donor with alopecia areata. The DNA sequence is TGCGCCAGCAGCCAAAGATTTAGTGGTTTTACAGATACGCAGTATTTT. This codes for CASSQRFSGFTDTQYF.